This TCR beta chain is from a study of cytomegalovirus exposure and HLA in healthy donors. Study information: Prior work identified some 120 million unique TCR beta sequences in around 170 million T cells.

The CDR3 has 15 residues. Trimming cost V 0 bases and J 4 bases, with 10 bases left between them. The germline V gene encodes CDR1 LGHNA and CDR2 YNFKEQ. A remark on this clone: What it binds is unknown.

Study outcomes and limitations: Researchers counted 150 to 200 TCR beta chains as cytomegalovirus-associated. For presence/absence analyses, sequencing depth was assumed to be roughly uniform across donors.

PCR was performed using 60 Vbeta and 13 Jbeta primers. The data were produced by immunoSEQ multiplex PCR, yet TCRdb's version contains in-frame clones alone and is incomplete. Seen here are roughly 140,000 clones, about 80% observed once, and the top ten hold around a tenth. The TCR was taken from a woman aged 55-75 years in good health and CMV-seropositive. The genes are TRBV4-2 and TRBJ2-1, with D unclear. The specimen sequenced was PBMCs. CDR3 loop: CASSQDPPTYNEQFF. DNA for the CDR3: TGTGCCAGCAGCCAAGATCCCCCGACTTACAATGAGCAGTTCTTC.